This TCR beta chain was recovered during a study of blood T cell repertoires in COVID-19. Overall study: Sources were T cells, B-cell-depleted T cells, or PBMCs; the material itself was cDNA or gDNA.

Clones were read by immunoSEQ multiplex PCR, and TCRdb kept only the in-frame ones, dropping some. This table has roughly 240,000 clones, roughly 85% appearing once. V was pared by 1 base and J by 11 bases, with 6 bases between. Germline loops: CDR1 LNHDA, CDR2 SQIVND (reference sequence). The CDR3 contains 12 residues. The sequenced material came from PBMCs or T cells enriched from blood (not recorded which). The chain recombines TRBV19 with TRBJ1-6; D unclear. The receptor's source is a woman aged 45 to 65 with acute COVID-19. This CDR3 is CASSIVGAPLHF. CDR3 sequence (DNA): TGTGCCAGTAGTATAGTAGGAGCACCCCTCCACTTT.